These 25 T cell receptor beta chains were sequenced from one sample in a study of blood T cell repertoires in COVID-19. Measured with immunoSEQ multiplex PCR; TCRdb has only the in-frame clones, and not every one. The sample shows some 110,000 clones, about nine tenths of them seen only once. Material for sequencing was peripheral blood. These receptors were obtained from a human donor in a cohort sampled during active COVID-19.

The gene calls are TRBV19 and TRBJ1-6; 8 bases are a match to TRBD1. The CDR3 extends over 16 amino acids. Germline CDR1 and CDR2: LNHDA and SQIVND (reference sequence). Trimming cost V 1 base and J 7 bases; bases outside gene matches: 6. This CDR3 reads CASSIAAGGPNSPLHF. DNA for the CDR3: TGTGCCAGTAGTATAGCTGCAGGGGGCCCGAATTCACCCCTCCACTTT.

The chain recombines TRBV7-2 with TRBJ1-5, with TRBD1 matching over 9 bases. Unmatched junction bases numbered 7, after V lost 4 bases and J lost 6 bases. This CDR3 region has 15 residues. In germline, CDR1 is SGHTA, CDR2 FQGNSA. The CDR3 loop reads CASSSRQGGGQPQHF. CDR3 nucleotides: TGTGCCAGCAGCTCCAGACAGGGGGGTGGTCAGCCCCAGCATTTT.

The genes are TRBV28 and TRBJ2-5; 7 bases align to TRBD2. Losses at the gene ends were 8 bases for V and 1 base for J; bases not matched to a gene: 4. Germline values: CDR1 MDHEN, CDR2 SYDVKM. There are 13 residues in the CDR3. The CDR3 sequence: CASVTSSQETQYF. The CDR3 nucleotides are TGTGCCAGCGTGACTAGCTCCCAAGAGACCCAGTACTTC. Looking up the rest from reference TRBV28 and TRBJ2-5 gives the full variable domain: DVKVTQSSRYLVKRTGEKVFLECVQDMDHENMFWYRQDPGLGLRLIYFSYDVKMKEKGDIPEGYSVSREKKERFSLILESASTNQTSMYLCASVTSSQETQYFGPGTRLLVL.

A few counts support this clone. V usage is TRBV18 and J usage is TRBJ1-1, with 8 bases aligning to TRBD1. The V gene's germline CDR1 is KGHSH and CDR2 LQKENI. V shed 5 bases, J shed 2 bases, and the junction held 4 bases outside the gene matches. The length of the CDR3 is 14 residues. The CDR3 DNA is TGTGCCAGCTCATTGGACAGGGCTAACACTGAAGCTTTCTTT. Its translation is CASSLDRANTEAFF.

The chain has TRBV24-1 and TRBJ2-3, with D possibly matching TRBD1 (6 bases). The germline V and J ends were trimmed by 4 bases and 4 bases, with 11 bases remaining between them. The CDR3 has 14 amino acids. Germline-derived CDR1 and CDR2 are KGHDR and SFDVKD. CDR3: CATSEGGIADTQYF. The CDR3, as DNA: TGTGCCACCAGTGAAGGGGGTATAGCAGATACGCAGTATTTT.

The V and J genes are TRBV19 and TRBJ1-1; D call uncertain. CDR1 and CDR2 (germline): LNHDA, SQIVND (reference sequence). The CDR3 is 17 residues long. V lost 3 bases, J lost 1 base, and 18 bases lay in between. CDR3 sequence: CASSIAREHRGNTEAFF. The CDR3 region has the DNA TGTGCCAGTAGTATCGCAAGGGAGCATCGAGGGAACACTGAAGCTTTCTTT.

This chain joins TRBV4-1 and TRBJ2-6, with TRBD1 identical over 11 bases. Per the germline V gene, CDR1 is MGHRA and CDR2 is YSYEKL. The CDR3 spans 17 residues. V lost 4 bases to trimming and J lost 1 base; unmatched junction nucleotides: 3. This CDR3 is CASSPGQGASGANVLTF. For the CDR3, the DNA is TGCGCCAGCAGCCCCGGACAGGGGGCGTCTGGGGCCAACGTCCTGACTTTC.

V and J are TRBV19 and TRBJ1-6; 10 bases match TRBD1. The CDR3 sequence is 15 residues long. V gave up 6 bases and J gave up 7 bases; unmatched junction bases: 6. Per the germline V gene, CDR1 is LNHDA and CDR2 is SQIVND (reference sequence). The CDR3, as DNA: TGTGCCAGTAGGCCGGGACAGGGGTTAAATTCACCCCTCCACTTT. Its translation is CASRPGQGLNSPLHF.

The CDR3 spells CASSQVGEMEQFF. The CDR3 DNA sequence: TGTGCCAGCAGCCAAGTAGGGGAAATGGAGCAGTTCTTC. The J gene is TRBJ2-1, the V gene TRBV3-1 (or the pseudogene TRBV3-2), with D perhaps TRBD1 (5 bases). The V end lost 1 base, the J end lost 10 bases, and 11 bases lay between the germline ends. Germline V CDR1 and CDR2: LGHDT, YNNKEL (reference sequence). This CDR3 has 13 residues.

J is TRBJ1-5 and V is TRBV5-6; D not resolved. V shed 2 bases and J shed 0 bases, with 9 bases lying between them. Looked up from germline, CDR1 is SGHDT and CDR2 is YYEEEE. The CDR3 is made up of 15 amino acids. The CDR3 is CASSFLQNSNQPQHF. The DNA for the CDR3 is TGTGCCAGCAGCTTTTTACAGAATAGCAATCAGCCCCAGCATTTT.

This CDR3 is CASSQTSGRTPYNEQFF. The CDR3 coding sequence is TGTGCCAGCAGCCAAACTAGCGGGAGGACACCCTACAATGAGCAGTTCTTC. The chain carries TRBV7-6 and TRBJ2-1, with 12 bases matching TRBD2. The germline gives CDR1 SGHVS, CDR2 FNYEAQ. V shed 5 bases and J 2 bases; nucleotides not matched to a gene: 7. CDR3 size: 17 residues.

The chain combines TRBV19 with TRBJ1-1; the D is unclear. Trimming cost V 10 bases and J 0 bases, with 12 bases left between them. Germline CDR1 and CDR2: LNHDA and SQIVND (reference sequence). This CDR3 has 13 amino acids. DNA for the CDR3: TGTGCCATAAAAGACAACATGAACACTGAAGCTTTCTTT. It translates to CAIKDNMNTEAFF.

The rearrangement links TRBV2 to TRBJ2-3; 9 bases fit TRBD2. The J segment lost 6 bases and the V segment lost 6 bases, leaving 10 bases of the junction unmatched. The germline CDR1 and CDR2 sequences are SNHLY and FYNNEI. The CDR3 runs to 15 residues. CDR3 coding DNA: TGTGCCAGCAGGGAGGTAGCGGGAGAGACGGATACGCAGTATTTT. The encoded protein is CASREVAGETDTQYF.

This clone appeared a single time. V gene TRBV7-9 combines with J gene TRBJ1-1; 8 nucleotides agree with TRBD1. The germline V gene has CDR1 SEHNR and CDR2 FQNEAQ (reference sequence). The CDR3 totals 14 residues. V lost 5 bases, J lost 1 base, and 3 bases stayed unmatched. In nucleotides, the CDR3 is TGTGCCAGCAGCGTGGGACAGGAGAACACTGAAGCTTTCTTT. Translated, it gives CASSVGQENTEAFF. Supplemented by reference TRBV7-9 and TRBJ1-1, the full variable domain reads DTGVSQNPRHKITKRGQNVTFRCDPISEHNRLYWYRQTLGQGPEFLTYFQNEAQLEKSRLLSDRFSAERPKGSFSTLEIQRTEQGDSAMYLCASSVGQENTEAFFGQGTRLTVV.

The rearrangement joins TRBV3-1 (or the pseudogene TRBV3-2) to TRBJ1-5; D not certain. V was pared by 0 bases and J by 6 bases, with 12 bases between. Germline V lookup: CDR1 LGHDT, CDR2 YNNKEL (reference sequence). This CDR3 comprises 15 residues. CDR3 amino acids: CASSQDVSGPQPQHF. For the CDR3, the DNA is TGTGCCAGCAGCCAAGATGTCAGTGGGCCTCAGCCCCAGCATTTT.

J is TRBJ1-1 and V is TRBV18, with D unclear. CDR1 and CDR2 from the germline V gene are KGHSH and LQKENI. There are 16 residues in the CDR3. V lost 2 bases to trimming and J lost 1 base, with 14 bases between them. Here the CDR3 reads CASSPVAQTPNTEAFF. CDR3 coding DNA: TGTGCCAGCTCACCAGTGGCCCAAACCCCGAACACTGAAGCTTTCTTT.

V and J are TRBV9 and TRBJ2-5; D gene unclear. The CDR3 covers 12 residues. Germline V gene data show CDR1 as SGDLS and CDR2 as YYNGEE. V dropped 1 base and J dropped 4 bases, with 5 bases sitting between them. CDR3 residues: CASSVNGETQYF. The DNA for the CDR3 is TGTGCCAGCAGCGTAAACGGAGAGACCCAGTACTTC. Full variable domain (remainder filled in from reference TRBV9 and TRBJ2-5): DSGVTQTPKHLITATGQRVTLRCSPRSGDLSVYWYQQSLDQGLQFLIQYYNGEERAKGNILERFSAQQFPDLHSELNLSSLELGDSALYFCASSVNGETQYFGPGTRLLVL.

This chain uses TRBV7-9 with TRBJ2-1, with 9 bases matching TRBD2. The CDR3 is 16 residues long. The germline CDR1 and CDR2 sequences are SEHNR and FQNEAQ (reference sequence). V trimming: 0 bases; J trimming: 6 bases; junction bases outside the gene matches: 6. CDR3 region: CASSLASGGLSNEQFF. CDR3 coding DNA: TGTGCCAGCAGCTTAGCTAGCGGGGGCCTCTCCAATGAGCAGTTCTTC.

This chain connects TRBV2 to TRBJ1-2, with TRBD1 matching 9 bases. CDR1 is SNHLY and CDR2 is FYNNEI in the germline V gene. This CDR3 is 15 amino acids long. V lost 6 bases to trimming and J lost 5 bases; unmatched junction nucleotides: 10. DNA for the CDR3: TGTGCCAGCAGCTTGGGACAGGGAGGGGGATATGGCTACACCTTC. It specifies CASSLGQGGGYGYTF.

The rearrangement links TRBV2 to TRBJ1-1; D is unclear. The ends were cut back, 8 bases at V and 1 base at J, with 14 bases in the middle. The germline V gene encodes CDR1 SNHLY and CDR2 FYNNEI. This CDR3 comprises 14 residues. The CDR3, as DNA: TGTGCCAGCCTATCGACCCCAGGGAACACTGAAGCTTTCTTT. Translating it yields CASLSTPGNTEAFF.

J is TRBJ1-1 and V is TRBV2; D is uncertain. CDR1 SNHLY and CDR2 FYNNEI come from the germline V gene. The CDR3 length is 15 residues. V shed 0 bases and J shed 7 bases, with 15 bases lying between them. CDR3 sequence reads: CASSEALHREGEAFF. DNA for the CDR3: TGTGCCAGCAGTGAAGCGCTTCACCGGGAGGGTGAAGCTTTCTTT.

This rearrangement joins TRBV5-5 to TRBJ1-5, with TRBD1 matching 9 bases. Unmatched junction bases numbered 9, after V lost 2 bases and J lost 0 bases. This CDR3 is 18 amino acids long. CDR1 is SGHKS, CDR2 YYEKEE, per germline (reference sequence). This CDR3 is CASSFSRTGESSNQPQHF. The CDR3 DNA reads TGTGCCAGCAGCTTTTCTCGGACAGGGGAAAGTAGCAATCAGCCCCAGCATTTT.

CDR3 in DNA: TGTGCCAGCAGCTTAGATAGGGGTCCGCAGACCCAGTACTTC. Its translation: CASSLDRGPQTQYF. This chain connects TRBV7-9 to TRBJ2-5, with D possibly being TRBD1 (5 bases). The germline V gene has CDR1 SEHNR and CDR2 FQNEAQ (reference sequence). V lost 1 base, J lost 6 bases, and 12 bases lay in between. The CDR3 has 14 amino acids.

The chain has TRBV24-1 and TRBJ2-5, with D maybe TRBD2 (5 bases). Trimming pared 4 bases from V and 4 bases from J, leaving 12 bases between. The CDR3 has 14 residues. Germline V lookup: CDR1 KGHDR, CDR2 SFDVKD. The CDR3 DNA is TGTGCCACCAGTGACCCCGGGGTCCCAGAGACCCAGTACTTC. Amino acid sequence: CATSDPGVPETQYF.

The chain uses TRBV7-2 and TRBJ1-5; 7 bases are shared with TRBD1. Germline CDR1 and CDR2: SGHTA and FQGNSA. There are 15 residues in the CDR3. V shed 3 bases and J 2 bases; nucleotides not matched to a gene: 4. The CDR3 loop reads CASSFADRGNQPQHF. DNA for the CDR3: TGTGCCAGCAGCTTCGCCGACAGGGGCAATCAGCCCCAGCATTTT.